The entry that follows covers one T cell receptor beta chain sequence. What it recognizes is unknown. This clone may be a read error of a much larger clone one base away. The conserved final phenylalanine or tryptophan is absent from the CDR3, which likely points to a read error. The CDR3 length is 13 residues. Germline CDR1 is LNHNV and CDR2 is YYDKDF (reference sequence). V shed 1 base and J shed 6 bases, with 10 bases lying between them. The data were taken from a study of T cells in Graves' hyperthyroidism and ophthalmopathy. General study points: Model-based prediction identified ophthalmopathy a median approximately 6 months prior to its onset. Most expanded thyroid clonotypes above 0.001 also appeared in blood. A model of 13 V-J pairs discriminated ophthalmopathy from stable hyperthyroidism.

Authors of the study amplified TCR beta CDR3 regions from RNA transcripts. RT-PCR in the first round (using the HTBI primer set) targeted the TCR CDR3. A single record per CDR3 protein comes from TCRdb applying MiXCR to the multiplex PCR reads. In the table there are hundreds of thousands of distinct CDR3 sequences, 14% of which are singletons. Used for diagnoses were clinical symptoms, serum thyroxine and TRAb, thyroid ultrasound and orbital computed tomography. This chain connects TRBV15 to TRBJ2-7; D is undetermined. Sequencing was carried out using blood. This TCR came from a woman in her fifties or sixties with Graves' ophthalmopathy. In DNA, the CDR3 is TGTGCCACCAGCAGAGTAGTCAGTGCCGAGCAGTACCTC. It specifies CATSRVVSAEQYL.